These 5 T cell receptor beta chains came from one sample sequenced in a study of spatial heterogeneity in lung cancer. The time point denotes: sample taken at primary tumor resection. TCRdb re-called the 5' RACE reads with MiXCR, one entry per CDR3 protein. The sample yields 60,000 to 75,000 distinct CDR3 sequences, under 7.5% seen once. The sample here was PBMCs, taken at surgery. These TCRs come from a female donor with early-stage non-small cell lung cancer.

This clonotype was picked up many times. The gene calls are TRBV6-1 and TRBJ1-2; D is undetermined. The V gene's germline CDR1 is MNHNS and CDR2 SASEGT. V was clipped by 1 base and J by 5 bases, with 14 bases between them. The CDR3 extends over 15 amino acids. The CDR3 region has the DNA TGTGCCAGCAGTGAAGGCCCGGGCTCCTTTTATGGCTACACCTTC. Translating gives CASSEGPGSFYGYTF.

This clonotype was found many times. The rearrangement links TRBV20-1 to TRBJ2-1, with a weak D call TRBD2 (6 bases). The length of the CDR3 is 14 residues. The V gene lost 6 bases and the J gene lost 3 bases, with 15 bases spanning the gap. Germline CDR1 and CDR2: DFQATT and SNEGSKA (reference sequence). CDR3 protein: CSARGWRDYNEQFF. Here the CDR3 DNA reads TGCAGTGCCCGAGGTTGGAGGGACTACAATGAGCAGTTCTTC.

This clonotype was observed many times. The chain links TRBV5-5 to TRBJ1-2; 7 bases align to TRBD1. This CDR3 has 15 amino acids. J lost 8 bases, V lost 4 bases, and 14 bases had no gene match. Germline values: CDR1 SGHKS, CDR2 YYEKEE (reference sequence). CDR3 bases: TGTGCCAGCAGCCCGGACGACAGGGTGGTAGTCGGCTACACCTTC. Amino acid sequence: CASSPDDRVVVGYTF.

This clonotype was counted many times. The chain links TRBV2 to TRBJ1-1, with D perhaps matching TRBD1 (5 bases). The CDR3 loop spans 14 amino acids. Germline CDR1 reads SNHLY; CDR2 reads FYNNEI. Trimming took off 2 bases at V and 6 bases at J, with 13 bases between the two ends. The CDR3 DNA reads TGTGCCAGCAGTGAACCAGGGCGCGGTCCTGAAGCTTTCTTT. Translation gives CASSEPGRGPEAFF.

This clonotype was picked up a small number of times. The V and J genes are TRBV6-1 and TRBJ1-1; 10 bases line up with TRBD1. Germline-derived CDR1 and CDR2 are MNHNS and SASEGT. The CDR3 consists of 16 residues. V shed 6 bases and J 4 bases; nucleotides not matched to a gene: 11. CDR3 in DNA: TGTGCCAGCAGACCCCCGGGACAGGGGATGGGCACTGAAGCTTTCTTT. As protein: CASRPPGQGMGTEAFF.